This is a list of T cell receptor beta chains from one sample in a study of T cells in Graves' hyperthyroidism and ophthalmopathy. TCRdb redid the calling of the multiplex PCR reads with MiXCR, one entry per CDR3 protein. Of about 400,000 distinct CDR3 sequences listed, over 12% were seen once; the top ten hold around 13%. The source material was blood. Receptors were obtained from a man aged 18 to 30 with Graves' ophthalmopathy. The CDR3 runs from the conserved cysteine through the conserved F or W. A D gene is named only where the DNA matches it firmly. Only some rows state a clone size, as once, few, many or a class for expanded clones.

>-|-|TRBJ2-2|TRBV29-1
TGCAGCGGGGGGGAGACCGGGGAGCTGTTTTTT
CSGGETGELFF
>many|-|TRBJ1-1|TRBV19
TGTGCCAGTAGTATAGGACAGTCCACTGAAGCTTTCTTT
CASSIGQSTEAFF
>many|TRBD1|TRBJ2-7|TRBV12-3/TRBV12-4
TGTGCCAGCACAACATACAGGGGACACGAGCAGTACTTC
CASTTYRGHEQYF
>many|-|TRBJ2-3|TRBV7-2
TGTGCCAGCAGCTTAGTCTTATTCTTCACAGATACGCAGTATTTT
CASSLVLFFTDTQYF
>many|TRBD1|TRBJ2-5|TRBV12-3/TRBV12-4
TGTGCCAGCAGTCTATCGACAGGGCAAGAGACCCAGTACTTC
CASSLSTGQETQYF
>-|-|TRBJ1-1|TRBV5-6
TGTGCCAGCAGCTGGGAAAACAAAGCTTTCTTT
CASSWENKAFF
>many|-|TRBJ2-4|TRBV13
TGTGCCAGCAGCTTAGGACGTTTAGCCAAAAACATTCAGTACTTC
CASSLGRLAKNIQYF
>many|TRBD1|TRBJ1-4|TRBV28
TGTGCCAGCAGTCCCAGTGGAGGGGGCCAGGGTGAAAAACTGTTTTTT
CASSPSGGGQGEKLFF
>few|TRBD1|TRBJ2-1|TRBV4-1
TGCGCCAGCAGCCACCCCGGAGTTAGACAGGGGGCGAACTACAATGAGCAGTTCTTC
CASSHPGVRQGANYNEQFF
>-|TRBD1|TRBJ2-2|TRBV10-2
TGCGCCGCCATCGGGACAGTTAACACCGGGGAGCTGTTTTTT
CAAIGTVNTGELFF
>many|-|TRBJ2-5|TRBV11-3
TGTGCCAGCAGCTCCCATGGGGGCCAAGAGACCCAGTACTTC
CASSSHGGQETQYF
>once|-|TRBJ2-6|TRBV6-4
TGTGCCAGCAGTGAGCATTTCTCTGGGGCCAACGTCCTGACTTTC
CASSEHFSGANVLTF
>few|TRBD2|TRBJ2-3|TRBV10-3
TGTGCCATCGGACTAGCGGGGTCAGATACGCAGTATTTT
CAIGLAGSDTQYF
>-|-|TRBJ2-3|TRBV19
TGTGCCAGTAACACAAGGACCCCTGGGGATACGCAGTATTTT
CASNTRTPGDTQYF
>many|TRBD1|TRBJ2-3|TRBV11-3
TGTGCCAGCAGGCCCCGGGACAGCCCCAGCACAGATACGCAGTATTTT
CASRPRDSPSTDTQYF
>many|TRBD1|TRBJ2-1|TRBV7-2
TGTGCCAGCAGCCGGGACAGGGGGTCAAATGAGCAGTTCTTC
CASSRDRGSNEQFF
>-|TRBD1|TRBJ2-5|TRBV9
TGTGCCAGCAGCGCCTTGGACAGGGATTTGGAGACCCAGTACTTC
CASSALDRDLETQYF
>-|TRBD1|TRBJ2-2|TRBV18
TGTGCCAGCTCAAAGGAGTCAGGGGGCAGCACCGGGGAGCTGTTTTTT
CASSKESGGSTGELFF
>few|-|TRBJ2-7|TRBV5-1
TGCGCCAGCAGCTTGGCGGGGTCAGGTGGCTACGAGCAGTACTTC
CASSLAGSGGYEQYF
>few|-|TRBJ2-2|TRBV7-9
TGTGCCAGCAGCTTACTCGCCGAGGCCGGGGAGCTGTTTTTT
CASSLLAEAGELFF
>many|-|TRBJ1-2|TRBV30
TGTGCCTGGAGTCCCGGAGGGGTGTCGTCTGGCTACACCTTC
CAWSPGGVSSGYTF
>-|-|TRBJ1-5|TRBV27
TGTGCCAGCAGTCCCCCCAACAGCTTGAATCAGCCCCAGCATTTT
CASSPPNSLNQPQHF
>-|-|TRBJ2-7|TRBV27
TGTGCCAGCAGTTTATCCCTTTCCCACGAGCAGTACTTC
CASSLSLSHEQYF
>many|TRBD2|TRBJ2-7|TRBV5-8
TGTGCCAGCAGCTTCCGACGGGGGGAATCCTACGAGCAGTACTTC
CASSFRRGESYEQYF
>many|-|TRBJ2-1|TRBV12-3/TRBV12-4
TGTGCCAGCAGTCAAGGACGATCCGAGTTCTTC
CASSQGRSEFF
>many|-|TRBJ2-2|TRBV6-1
TGTGCCAGCAGCGACGATGGGAGCACCGGGGAGCTGTTTTTT
CASSDDGSTGELFF
>many|TRBD2|TRBJ2-3|TRBV20-1
TGCAGTGCTTACGTAGCGGGCCCAGATACGCAGTATTTT
CSAYVAGPDTQYF
>-|TRBD2|TRBJ2-3|TRBV11-1
TGTGCCAGCAGCCACGCGGGGGGGCCGACAGATACGCAGTATTTT
CASSHAGGPTDTQYF
>-|TRBD1|TRBJ2-3|TRBV12-3/TRBV12-4
TGTGCCAGCAGTCCCGGGACAGGGGGCCGTACGCAGTATTTT
CASSPGTGGRTQYF
>many|TRBD1|TRBJ1-1|TRBV29-1
TGCAGCGCCGGCGGCGGGACAGGGATCCAGAACACTGAAGCTTTCTTT
CSAGGGTGIQNTEAFF
>many|-|TRBJ1-5|TRBV20-1
TGCAGTGCTAGAAGGGTTAGGGCGGGCAATCAGCCCCAGCATTTT
CSARRVRAGNQPQHF
>many|TRBD1|TRBJ2-7|TRBV12-3/TRBV12-4
TGTGCCAGCAGCTCCTCCGGACAGGGGCGCTACGAGCAGTACTTC
CASSSSGQGRYEQYF
>many|-|TRBJ1-5|TRBV7-8
TGTGCCAGCAGCCCCCAAGCCCGCAATCAGCCCCAGCATTTT
CASSPQARNQPQHF
>many|-|TRBJ2-5|TRBV4-2
TGTGCCAGCAGCCAAGATCGGGGGCGGGGGCGAGAGACCCAGTACTTC
CASSQDRGRGRETQYF
>many|TRBD2|TRBJ2-1|TRBV4-1
TGCGCCAGCAGCCAAGGTCCAGCGGGGGACAATGAGCAGTTCTTC
CASSQGPAGDNEQFF
>-|-|TRBJ2-1|TRBV11-1
TGTGCCAGCAACAATCCGACTAGGAGCTCCTACAATGAGCAGTTCTTC
CASNNPTRSSYNEQFF
>few|TRBD2|TRBJ2-2|TRBV7-8
TGTGCCAGCAGCAGAAGCGGGGGGGGGTCCGGGGAGCTGTTTTTT
CASSRSGGGSGELFF
>many|-|TRBJ2-5|TRBV30
TGTGCCTGGAGTAAATTACAGAACCAAGAGACCCAGTACTTC
CAWSKLQNQETQYF
>many|TRBD1|TRBJ2-7|TRBV20-1
TGCAGTGCTAGGGGCGCCTCCGGGACAGGCTACGAGCAGTACTTC
CSARGASGTGYEQYF
>many|TRBD2|TRBJ2-2|TRBV2
TGTGCCAGCAGTAACGGAAGCGGGAGCGGGGAGCTGTTTTTT
CASSNGSGSGELFF